This TCR beta chain was sequenced in a study of long-term antiretroviral therapy in people with HIV. Points on this clone: Its antigen is currently unknown.

Sequencing used immunoSEQ v3.0 at survey level. Data came from immunoSEQ multiplex PCR; TCRdb stores just in-frame clones and leaves some out. The sample lists about 29,000 clones, approximately 93% seen once, with 10% in the top ten. Trimming removed 4 bases at V and 6 bases at J, with 9 bases between. Germline values: CDR1 GTSNPN, CDR2 SVGIG (reference sequence). This CDR3 has 11 residues. Findings and limits, study-wide: Repertoire dominance by clones expanded before ART was seen at all time points.

The clonotype was recovered from a man aged 40-50 years with HIV. The chain is built from TRBV30 and TRBJ2-5, with TRBD2 as a possible D gene (5 bases). The sequences come from unsorted PBMCs, collected 6.2 years after starting antiretroviral therapy. The CDR3 sequence: CAWTPGKTQYF. The CDR3 nucleotides are TGTGCCTGGACCCCCGGGAAGACCCAGTACTTC.